These 23 T cell receptor beta chains were sequenced from one sample in a study of blood T cell repertoires in COVID-19. The protocol was immunoSEQ multiplex PCR, while the TCRdb copy is restricted to in-frame clones and leaves out a portion. The data show 100,000 or so clones, with over 75% seen just once and about 3.8% held by the top ten. The source material was peripheral blood. Every receptor here comes from a man aged 60-69 years with acute or convalescent COVID-19.

This CDR3 is CASISGSSYEQYF. DNA of the CDR3: TGTGCCAGCATCAGCGGGAGCAGCTACGAGCAGTACTTC. The J gene is TRBJ2-7, the V gene TRBV6-5, with 8 bases matching TRBD2. V dropped 7 bases and J dropped 3; count of bases not matched to a gene: 5. CDR1 is MNHEY, CDR2 SVGAGI, per germline. This CDR3 region has 13 residues.

The V call is TRBV5-8, the J call TRBJ2-3; D gene ambiguous. CDR3 length: 16 residues. CDR1 is SGHTS and CDR2 is YDEGEE in the germline V gene. V was cut by 0 bases and J by 0 bases, with 11 bases left in between. The CDR3 is CASSLELGRSTDTQYF. CDR3 nucleotide sequence: TGTGCCAGCAGCTTGGAGTTGGGCCGTAGCACAGATACGCAGTATTTT.

The chain uses TRBV18 and TRBJ2-7; D may be TRBD1 (6 bases). The germline V gene has CDR1 KGHSH and CDR2 LQKENI. V gave up 5 bases and J gave up 5 bases, with 13 bases separating them. The CDR3 length is 13 residues. The CDR3 nucleotides are TGTGCCAGCTCAACTGACAGGAGAGACGAGCAGTACTTC. Translated: CASSTDRRDEQYF.

J is TRBJ2-5 and V is TRBV7-2, with D perhaps TRBD2 (6 bases). Germline V gene data show CDR1 as SGHTA and CDR2 as FQGNSA. The ends were cut back, 0 bases at V and 6 bases at J, with 11 bases in the middle. The CDR3 is made up of 14 amino acids. In DNA, the CDR3 is TGTGCCAGCAGCTTAGCGGTGGGGGGACAGACCCAGTACTTC. This codes for CASSLAVGGQTQYF.

The rearrangement joins TRBV19 to TRBJ2-7, with TRBD1 as a possible D gene (5 bases). Germline-derived CDR1 and CDR2 are LNHDA and SQIVND (reference sequence). The CDR3 is made up of 13 amino acids. V shed 1 base and J shed 4 bases, with 8 bases lying between them. CDR3 nucleotides: TGTGCCAGTAGTATAGCTAGGGGATACGAGCAGTACTTC. Translated, it gives CASSIARGYEQYF.

CDR3 nucleotides: TGTGCCAGCTCACCACCGGGCCTAGCGGGTTACAATGAGCAGTTCTTC. Its protein is CASSPPGLAGYNEQFF. This chain links TRBV18 with TRBJ2-1; TRBD2 agrees at 8 bases. This CDR3 spans 16 amino acids. Germline V gene lookup returns CDR1 KGHSH and CDR2 LQKENI. Germline trimming cut 0 bases from V and 4 bases from J; bases unmatched to any gene: 5.

The chain links TRBV6-1 to TRBJ2-3; a possible D gene is TRBD1 (5 bases). There are 15 residues in the CDR3. Germline lookup yields CDR1 MNHNS and CDR2 SASEGT. V was clipped by 3 bases and J by 0 bases, with 10 bases between them. The CDR3 protein is CASSERQYSTDTQYF. For the CDR3, the DNA is TGTGCCAGCAGTGAGAGACAGTACAGCACAGATACGCAGTATTTT.

The chain has TRBV5-1 and TRBJ2-7; 9 positions match TRBD2. J gave up 4 bases and V 1 base, and 9 bases lay outside the gene matches. In germline, CDR1 is SGHRS, CDR2 YFSETQ. This CDR3 comprises 16 residues. CDR3 DNA: TGCGCCAGCAGCTTGAGGAGCGGGAGGACGGTTTACGAGCAGTACTTC. It specifies CASSLRSGRTVYEQYF.

V usage is TRBV6-5 and J usage is TRBJ2-2; 10 nucleotides line up with TRBD2. The length of the CDR3 is 15 residues. The V gene's germline CDR1 is MNHEY and CDR2 SVGAGI. With 5 bases clipped from V and 0 bases from J, the junction kept 0 bases outside the gene matches. The CDR3: CASSSGGANTGELFF. The CDR3 bases are TGTGCCAGCAGTAGCGGGGGGGCGAACACCGGGGAGCTGTTTTTT.

V usage is TRBV14 and J usage is TRBJ1-2; possibly TRBD1 for D (5 bases). This CDR3 is 15 amino acids long. V lost 4 bases to trimming and J lost 4 bases, with 16 bases between them. Germline assignment: CDR1 SGHDN and CDR2 FVKESK. This CDR3 reads CASSLHRLRAYGYTF. The CDR3 DNA follows: TGTGCCAGCAGCCTTCACAGGCTAAGGGCCTATGGCTACACCTTC.

This clone appeared a single time. The chain employs TRBV3-1 (or the pseudogene TRBV3-2) and TRBJ1-3; D may be TRBD1 (5 bases). V was shortened by 10 bases and J by 2 bases, with 24 bases between the two germline ends. The CDR3 covers 17 residues. Germline V gene sequence: CDR1 LGHDT, CDR2 YNNKEL (reference sequence). The CDR3 spells CATSGGPLAGAGNTIYF. The CDR3 nucleotides read TGTGCCACTTCGGGGGGACCCCTTGCCGGAGCTGGAAACACCATATATTTT.

This chain links TRBV30 with TRBJ2-3; tentative D call: TRBD1 (6 bases). With 7 bases removed from V and 4 bases from J, the gap between germline ends came to 12 bases. The CDR3 length is 12 residues. Germline-derived CDR1 and CDR2 are GTSNPN and SVGIG (reference sequence). Written as DNA, the CDR3 is TGTGCCTTCTCACAGGGCGCAGATACGCAGTATTTT. Its protein is CAFSQGADTQYF.

V gene TRBV6-2 or TRBV6-3 combines with J gene TRBJ2-7; D perhaps matches TRBD2 (6 bases). The ends were cut back, 0 bases at V and 4 bases at J, with 13 bases in the middle. The CDR3 spans 15 residues. Germline V lookup: CDR1 MNHEY, CDR2 SVGEGT. The CDR3 sequence: CASSYSWRGSYEQYF. The CDR3 bases are TGTGCCAGCAGTTACTCGTGGCGGGGAAGTTACGAGCAGTACTTC.

The chain is built from TRBV6-1 and TRBJ2-1; 8 bases map to TRBD2. This CDR3 region has 16 residues. V was clipped by 3 bases and J by 9 bases; unmatched bases: 13. The germline V gene encodes CDR1 MNHNS and CDR2 SASEGT. CDR3 DNA: TGTGCCAGCAGTGATACGACGGGAGGGCCAGCTGCTGAGCAGTTCTTC. Translated, it gives CASSDTTGGPAAEQFF.

The CDR3 protein is CASSVEGSGSDTQYF. The CDR3 DNA is TGTGCCAGCAGCGTAGAGGGTAGCGGGAGTGATACGCAGTATTTT. The chain is built from TRBV9 and TRBJ2-3, with 9 bases aligning to TRBD2. V trimming: 0 bases; J trimming: 6 bases; junction bases outside the gene matches: 5. Germline V gives CDR1 SGDLS, CDR2 YYNGEE. The CDR3 runs 15 residues. Complete variable domain (other parts from reference TRBV9 and TRBJ2-3): DSGVTQTPKHLITATGQRVTLRCSPRSGDLSVYWYQQSLDQGLQFLIQYYNGEERAKGNILERFSAQQFPDLHSELNLSSLELGDSALYFCASSVEGSGSDTQYFGPGTRLTVL.

This clone occurred once. The genes are TRBV5-4 and TRBJ2-3, with a possible D match to TRBD2 (5 bases). The CDR3 loop spans 16 amino acids. Trimming left V 3 bases short and J 1 base short, with 15 bases between. Germline CDR1 is SGHNT and CDR2 is YYREEE (reference sequence). CDR3 in amino acids: CASSWDWSSGTDTQYF. In nucleotides, the CDR3 is TGTGCCAGCAGCTGGGATTGGAGTAGCGGCACAGATACGCAGTATTTT.

This clone was seen only a few times. The chain couples TRBV14 to TRBJ2-3, with TRBD1 matching over 7 bases. The CDR3 extends over 15 amino acids. Trimming at V came to 1 base and at J to 4 bases, leaving 5 bases not matched to a gene. The germline V gene has CDR1 SGHDN and CDR2 FVKESK. The CDR3 DNA sequence: TGTGCCAGCAGCCAAGCGGCGCAGGGGGCAGATACGCAGTATTTT. It translates to CASSQAAQGADTQYF.

The chain combines TRBV6-2 or TRBV6-3 with TRBJ1-2, with a weak D call TRBD1 (5 bases). The length of the CDR3 is 13 residues. Trimming cost V 2 bases and J 6 bases, with 10 bases left between them. Germline assignment: CDR1 MNHEY and CDR2 SVGEGT. This CDR3 is CASSYGGNHGYTF. In DNA, the CDR3 is TGTGCCAGCAGTTACGGGGGGAACCATGGCTACACCTTC.

J is TRBJ1-5 and V is TRBV24-1; D remains unclear. Germline V gene data show CDR1 as KGHDR and CDR2 as SFDVKD. Trimming shortened V by 5 bases and J by 4 bases, and 11 bases separated the two germline ends. The CDR3 consists of 14 residues. The chain's CDR3 is CATSGGLPNQPQHF. The DNA of the CDR3 is TGTGCCACCAGTGGAGGGCTACCTAATCAGCCCCAGCATTTT.

The CDR3 is CASQRDRENTGELFF. The DNA of the CDR3 is TGTGCCAGCCAGAGAGACAGGGAGAACACCGGGGAGCTGTTTTTT. The chain joins TRBV6-6 to TRBJ2-2, with 7 nucleotides matching TRBD1. Germline V CDR1 and CDR2: MNHNY, SVGAGI (reference sequence). This CDR3 is 15 amino acids long. J was trimmed by 1 base and V by 8 bases; bases with no gene match: 7.

This clone was observed a handful of times. The V gene is TRBV15, the J gene TRBJ2-7, with TRBD1 matching over 7 bases. The CDR3 runs to 13 residues. Germline loops: CDR1 LNHNV, CDR2 YYDKDF (reference sequence). With 9 bases clipped from V and 1 base from J, the junction kept 6 bases outside the gene matches. CDR3 DNA sequence: TGTGCCACAGGGACAGAGATTTCCTACGAGCAGTACTTC. It is translated as CATGTEISYEQYF.

The chain is built from TRBV25-1 and TRBJ2-7; D is perhaps TRBD1 (6 bases). This CDR3 contains 12 residues. V was clipped by 6 bases and J by 4 bases, with 10 bases between them. CDR1 MGHDK and CDR2 SYGVNS come from the germline V gene. CDR3 protein: CASSVTGYEQYF. The CDR3 DNA reads as TGTGCCAGCAGCGTCACAGGGTACGAGCAGTACTTC.

The chain couples TRBV29-1 to TRBJ1-6, with D possibly being TRBD1 (5 bases). V was trimmed by 0 bases and J by 0 bases, leaving 15 bases between them. This CDR3 comprises 18 residues. Germline lookup yields CDR1 SQVTM and CDR2 ANQGSEA. The CDR3 loop is CSVEEGTAGSSYNSPLHF. The DNA for the CDR3 is TGCAGCGTTGAAGAGGGGACGGCGGGGAGCTCCTATAATTCACCCCTCCACTTT. The complete variable domain, with remaining parts taken from reference TRBV29-1 and TRBJ1-6, reads SAVISQKPSRDICQRGTSLTIQCQVDSQVTMMFWYRQQPGQSLTLIATANQGSEATYESGFVIDKFPISRPNLTFSTLTVSNMSPEDSSIYLCSVEEGTAGSSYNSPLHFGNGTRLTVT.